The rows below give T cell receptor beta chains drawn from one sample of a study of blood T cell repertoires in COVID-19. Here immunoSEQ multiplex PCR was the method, and the copy in TCRdb shows in-frame clones only, minus some. Of some 250,000 clones listed, around 86% are singletons. What was sequenced was peripheral blood. All receptors come from an elderly man with acute or convalescent COVID-19. Both conserved end residues are part of each CDR3. The order of the fields is V gene, J gene, D gene, clone size, CDR3 DNA, CDR3 protein. A D gene is named only where the DNA matches it firmly. Rows give clone size only sometimes, using once, few, many, or a class for an expanded clone.

>TRBV5-8|TRBJ1-2|.|.
TGTGCCAGCAGCCCGACAGGAAACTATGGCTACACCTTC
CASSPTGNYGYTF
>TRBV7-8|TRBJ1-1|.|.
TGTGCCAGCAGCTTAGGGAACAGGGACACTGAAGCTTTCTTT
CASSLGNRDTEAFF
>TRBV14|TRBJ2-5|.|once
TGTGCCAGCAGTCCCCGGGGAGTCCAAGAGACCCAGTACTTC
CASSPRGVQETQYF
>TRBV9|TRBJ2-1|.|.
TGTGCCAGCAGCGTAGTTTCGGGGATGAGCTCCTACAATGAGCAGTTCTTC
CASSVVSGMSSYNEQFF
>TRBV3-1/TRBV3-2|TRBJ2-7|.|.
TGTGCCAGCAGCCAAGAGGCCGGGTACCAGCAGTACTTC
CASSQEAGYQQYF
>TRBV5-1|TRBJ1-1|TRBD1|.
TGCGCCAGCAGCTTAGTCGGTGACAGGGGGACTGAAGCTTTCTTT
CASSLVGDRGTEAFF
>TRBV5-4|TRBJ2-5|TRBD2|.
TGTGCCAGCAGCTTGGGCGACAGCGGGGGACAAGAGACCCAGTACTTC
CASSLGDSGGQETQYF
>TRBV6-5|TRBJ1-5|.|.
TGTGCCAGCAGCCGACAGAACAATCAGCCCCAGCATTTT
CASSRQNNQPQHF
>TRBV13|TRBJ2-7|TRBD2|.
TGTGCCAGCAGCTTAAGTCAAACTAGCGACGAGCAGTACTTC
CASSLSQTSDEQYF
>TRBV12-3/TRBV12-4|TRBJ2-5|.|.
TGTGCCAGCAGTTTCACAGGCAGACAATACTTC
CASSFTGRQYF
>TRBV6-5|TRBJ2-7|.|once
TGTGCCAGCACGGGGGTATACGCCTACGAGCAGTACTTC
CASTGVYAYEQYF
>TRBV5-1|TRBJ1-5|.|.
TGCGCCAGCAGCTTGAGTACGGGAGGGCCCCAGCATTTT
CASSLSTGGPQHF
>TRBV5-1|TRBJ1-2|.|.
TGCGCCAGCAGCTTGGACCTGCTGTTGGGCGGCTACACCTTC
CASSLDLLLGGYTF
>TRBV9|TRBJ1-1|.|.
TGTGCCAGCAGCGTAGGGCCAGGGGAGATCACTGAAGCTTTCTTT
CASSVGPGEITEAFF
>TRBV9|TRBJ2-7|.|.
TGTGCCAGCAGCGTACAGGGGAACCACGAGCAGTACTTC
CASSVQGNHEQYF
>TRBV28|TRBJ2-7|.|.
TGTGCCAGCAGTTTGGACAACTACGAGCAGTACTTC
CASSLDNYEQYF
>TRBV9|TRBJ1-2|.|.
TGTGCCAGCAGCGTAGTAAGGGCGGCAGGGGTCTATGGCTACACCTTC
CASSVVRAAGVYGYTF
>TRBV7-2|TRBJ2-2|.|.
TGTGCCAGCAGCGCTTCTAGGCGGGGAACCGGGGAGCTGTTTTTT
CASSASRRGTGELFF
>TRBV11-2|TRBJ2-2|.|.
TGTGCCAGCAGCTCCCTTTGGGGGGGGGCCAACACCGGGGAGCTGTTTTTT
CASSSLWGGANTGELFF
>TRBV6-1|TRBJ1-4|TRBD1|once
TGTGCCAGCAGTGAAGTGGGACAGGGGACGTTAGGACTGTTTTTT
CASSEVGQGTLGLFF
>TRBV20-1|TRBJ2-7|.|.
TGCAGTGCTAGTCGCTGGGACCGGGAGATCGACGAGCAGTACTTC
CSASRWDREIDEQYF
>TRBV28|TRBJ1-6|.|.
TGTGCCAGCAGCCAAACTACAGGGCTTGCGTCACCCCTCCACTTT
CASSQTTGLASPLHF
>TRBV4-1|TRBJ1-6|.|.
TGCGCCAGCAGCCAAGTGGACACGAGCTCCTATAATTCACCCCTCCACTTT
CASSQVDTSSYNSPLHF
>TRBV7-2|TRBJ2-2|TRBD2|few
TGTGCCAGCAGCCCAGGACTAGCGGGGGGGCTGCTGTTTTTT
CASSPGLAGGLLFF
>TRBV24-1|TRBJ2-3|TRBD1|.
TGTGCCACCTCGGACAGGGTCGCTACGCAGTATTTT
CATSDRVATQYF
>TRBV4-2|TRBJ2-3|.|.
TGTGCCAGCAGCCGGGACTTCATGGATACGCAGTATTTT
CASSRDFMDTQYF
>TRBV5-1|TRBJ2-2|.|.
TGCGCCAGCAGCTTGAAGAGTCACCAGGACACCGGGGAGCTGTTTTTT
CASSLKSHQDTGELFF
>TRBV19|TRBJ1-1|TRBD1|.
TGTGCCAGTAGTGTGACCGGGACAGGGATAGCTTTCTTT
CASSVTGTGIAFF
>TRBV5-1|TRBJ1-1|TRBD1|.
TGCGCCAGCAGCTCGGACCTGGGACAGGCGTACACTGAAGCTTTCTTT
CASSSDLGQAYTEAFF